Presented here are 26 T cell receptor beta chains from one specimen sequenced in a study of response to subunit inactivated influenza vaccine. Each CDR3 protein gets one entry after TCRdb re-called the RT-PCR reads with MiXCR. The sample lists approximately 730,000 distinct CDR3 sequences, 14% occurring once. The input for sequencing was PBMCs from blood, taken around two weeks before vaccination. The receptors derive from a man in his fifties or sixties who received an inactivated influenza vaccine.

The chain is built from TRBV29-1 and TRBJ2-5; D not certain. Per germline, CDR1 SQVTM and CDR2 ANQGSEA. The CDR3 is 12 amino acids. V lost 5 bases, J lost 4 bases, and 11 bases lay in between. This CDR3 is CSVKSARETQYF. CDR3 coding DNA: TGCAGCGTTAAGTCGGCCCGAGAGACCCAGTACTTC.

This chain joins TRBV5-5 and TRBJ2-5; 7 positions match TRBD1. Losses at the gene ends were 1 base for V and 2 bases for J; bases not matched to a gene: 14. Germline CDR1 reads SGHKS; CDR2 reads YYEKEE (reference sequence). The CDR3 consists of 18 residues. CDR3 sequence: CASSLYFLAGGRQETQYF. CDR3 DNA sequence: TGTGCCAGCAGCTTGTATTTCCTGGCAGGGGGAAGGCAAGAGACCCAGTACTTC.

This clonotype occurred a few times. V is TRBV12-3 or TRBV12-4 and J is TRBJ2-1; 8 bases agree with TRBD2. V gave up 2 bases and J gave up 0 bases; unmatched junction bases: 3. This CDR3 is built from 16 residues. The CDR3 coding sequence is TGTGCCAGCAGTTTACGGGGGGGGATCTCCTACAATGAGCAGTTCTTC. It is translated as CASSLRGGISYNEQFF.

This sequence joins TRBV5-1 and TRBJ2-1; D is possibly TRBD2 (5 bases). V was trimmed by 7 bases and J by 3 bases, leaving 17 bases between them. There are 15 residues in the CDR3. The germline gives CDR1 SGHRS, CDR2 YFSETQ. CDR3 in amino acids: CASPLAGNHYNEQFF. CDR3 sequence (DNA): TGCGCCAGCCCCTTGGCGGGCAATCACTACAATGAGCAGTTCTTC.

This clonotype was counted between two and nine times. This sequence joins TRBV2 and TRBJ1-5; perhaps TRBD1 as D (5 bases). Germline V lookup: CDR1 SNHLY, CDR2 FYNNEI. V was cut by 3 bases and J by 0 bases, with 12 bases left in between. The CDR3 covers 16 residues. CDR3 region: CASSEWTFGSNQPQHF. The CDR3 bases are TGTGCCAGCAGTGAGTGGACATTCGGTAGCAATCAGCCCCAGCATTTT.

Many counts were recorded for this clonotype. This sequence joins TRBV7-2 and TRBJ2-7; tentatively, D is TRBD1 (5 bases). Germline CDR1 SGHTA, CDR2 FQGNSA. CDR3 length: 13 residues. Trimming stripped 5 bases from V and 5 bases from J, with 13 bases between. As DNA, the CDR3 is TGTGCCAGCAGCGCTCCCGACAGAGACGAGCAGTACTTC. Encoded protein: CASSAPDRDEQYF. The whole variable domain, filled in from reference TRBV7-2 and TRBJ2-7, reads GAGVSQSPSNKVTEKGKDVELRCDPISGHTALYWYRQSLGQGLEFLIYFQGNSAPDKSGLPSDRFSAERTGGSVSTLTIQRTQQEDSAVYLCASSAPDRDEQYFGPGTRLTVT.

This clonotype was seen more than once but under ten times. The genes are TRBV18 and TRBJ2-7; no clear D. This CDR3 is built from 11 residues. Between the trimmed V and J ends, which lost 3 bases and 7 bases, there was a span of 7 bases. Per the germline V gene, CDR1 is KGHSH and CDR2 is LQKENI. The DNA of the CDR3 is TGTGCCAGCTCACCTGACACTGAGCAGTACTTC. This translates into CASSPDTEQYF. The variable domain in full, completed from reference TRBV18 and TRBJ2-7, reads NAGVMQNPRHLVRRRGQEARLRCSPMKGHSHVYWYRQLPEEGLKFMVYLQKENIIDESGMPKERFSAEFPKEGPSILRIQQVVRGDSAAYFCASSPDTEQYFGPGTRLTVT.

The chain employs TRBV29-1 and TRBJ2-2; D gene uncertain. Germline CDR1 SQVTM, CDR2 ANQGSEA. The CDR3 spans 13 residues. Trimming cost V 7 bases and J 4 bases, with 13 bases left between them. The CDR3 loop reads CSAFDWATGELFF. DNA of the CDR3: TGCAGCGCATTTGACTGGGCCACCGGGGAGCTGTTTTTT.

This clonotype was counted between two and nine times. Written as DNA, the CDR3 is TGTGCCAGCAGCAAAGTCCGGGGACCCACAGATACGCAGTATTTT. Its protein is CASSKVRGPTDTQYF. The V call is TRBV21-1, the J call TRBJ2-3; the listed D gene, TRBD1, was not tested against the DNA. TRBV21-1 is termed a pseudogene. The CDR3 has 15 amino acids.

The chain uses TRBV29-1 and TRBJ2-5, with TRBD1 identical over 7 bases. Losses at the gene ends were 3 bases for V and 6 bases for J; bases not matched to a gene: 7. This CDR3 has 13 residues. Germline V lookup: CDR1 SQVTM, CDR2 ANQGSEA. As DNA, the CDR3 is TGCAGCGTTGATCCCAGGGGGATAAAGACCCAGTACTTC. It is translated as CSVDPRGIKTQYF.

This clonotype was seen just once. This chain links TRBV7-9 with TRBJ1-1; tentatively, D is TRBD1 (5 bases). Germline V gene lookup returns CDR1 SEHNR and CDR2 FQNEAQ (reference sequence). Trimming cost V 5 bases and J 4 bases, with 14 bases left between them. This CDR3 contains 14 residues. The CDR3 sequence: CASSLSDGGTEAFF. The CDR3 nucleotides read TGTGCCAGCAGCCTCAGTGACGGGGGCACTGAAGCTTTCTTT.

This rearrangement joins TRBV7-9 to TRBJ1-2; 11 positions match TRBD1. J was trimmed by 7 bases and V by 5 bases; bases with no gene match: 9. The CDR3 sequence is 15 residues long. CDR1 is SEHNR, CDR2 FQNEAQ, per germline (reference sequence). The CDR3 region has the DNA TGTGCCAGCAGCATCCTTGGACAGGGGGCCGCTGGCTACACCTTC. As protein: CASSILGQGAAGYTF. Full variable domain (rest looked up from reference TRBV7-9 and TRBJ1-2): DTGVSQNPRHKITKRGQNVTFRCDPISEHNRLYWYRQTLGQGPEFLTYFQNEAQLEKSRLLSDRFSAERPKGSFSTLEIQRTEQGDSAMYLCASSILGQGAAGYTFGSGTRLTVV.

This clonotype showed up many times. The V call is TRBV6-5, the J call TRBJ1-1; TRBD1 aligns across 7 bases. With 4 bases clipped from V and 8 bases from J, the junction kept 4 bases outside the gene matches. Germline V gene sequence: CDR1 MNHEY, CDR2 SVGAGI. The CDR3 has 12 amino acids. CDR3 sequence (DNA): TGTGCCAGCAGTTCCCTACAGGGGGAAGCTTTCTTT. This translates into CASSSLQGEAFF.

In regard to this clonotype: One end of the junction is discordant with germline, which a read error may explain. CDR3 in amino acids: CAISVASNTGELFF. The CDR3 DNA follows: TGTGCCATTAGTGTAGCCAGCAACACCGGGGAGCTGTTTTTT. V gene TRBV10-3 combines with J gene TRBJ2-2; D is undetermined. The germline V gene has CDR1 ENHRY and CDR2 SYGVKD. The CDR3 has 14 residues.

This clonotype was seen more than once but under ten times. The chain combines TRBV7-9 with TRBJ2-2; D gene unclear. This CDR3 region has 12 residues. Germline-derived CDR1 and CDR2 are SEHNR and FQNEAQ (reference sequence). Deletions cut 6 bases from V and 8 bases from J, with 10 bases between. CDR3 region: CASRPPEGELFF. CDR3 nucleotides: TGTGCCAGCAGACCCCCGGAGGGGGAGCTGTTTTTT.

On this clonotype: This may be a read error, as it is one base from a much larger clone. This chain uses TRBV5-1 with TRBJ1-1; perhaps TRBD1 as D (6 bases). The CDR3 has 14 residues. The germline CDR1 and CDR2 sequences are SGHRS and YFSETQ. The CDR3 DNA reads TGCGCCAGCAGTCAGGACAGCGTGAACACTGAAGCTTCCTTT. It specifies CASSQDSVNTEASF.

J is TRBJ2-4 and V is TRBV11-1, with D possibly TRBD1 on 5 matching bases. This CDR3 has 16 residues. Germline CDR1 is SGHAT and CDR2 is FQDESV (reference sequence). V lost 3 bases and J 7 bases, leaving 19 bases between the germline ends. The CDR3, as DNA: TGTGCCAGCAGCTTCTATGTTCAGGGCACGCGGAACATTCAGTACTTC. It yields the protein CASSFYVQGTRNIQYF. Together with reference TRBV11-1 and TRBJ2-4, the CDR3 gives the full variable domain: EAEVAQSPRYKITEKSQAVAFWCDPISGHATLYWYRQILGQGPELLVQFQDESVVDDSQLPKDRFSAERLKGVDSTLKIQPAELGDSAMYLCASSFYVQGTRNIQYFGAGTRLSVL.

In this sample, this clonotype turned up a few times. The genes are TRBV4-3 and TRBJ2-2; tentatively, D is TRBD1 (5 bases). Per the germline V gene, CDR1 is LGHNA and CDR2 is YSLEER. CDR3 length: 16 amino acids. V gave up 4 bases and J gave up 4 bases, with 16 bases separating them. CDR3 in amino acids: CASSLEEGVGTGELFF. The CDR3 nucleotides are TGCGCCAGCAGCCTTGAGGAAGGGGTGGGCACCGGGGAGCTGTTTTTT.

The V gene is TRBV6-5, the J gene TRBJ2-3; D may be TRBD2 (5 bases). Trimming took 6 bases from V and 6 from J, leaving 10 bases between them. Germline V lookup: CDR1 MNHEY, CDR2 SVGAGI. The length of the CDR3 is 12 residues. In DNA, the CDR3 is TGTGCCAGCAGGAGTAGCGTCGATACGCAGTATTTT. It is translated as CASRSSVDTQYF.

The chain recombines TRBV30 with TRBJ1-4, with D possibly matching TRBD1 (5 bases). The germline V gene encodes CDR1 GTSNPN and CDR2 SVGIG (reference sequence). The CDR3 is made up of 13 amino acids. V was clipped by 2 bases and J by 4 bases, with 8 bases between them. CDR3 coding DNA: TGTGCCTGGAGTCAGGGTGGTAATGAAAAACTGTTTTTT. The encoded protein is CAWSQGGNEKLFF.

This clonotype has at least ten counts. The V call is TRBV6-1, the J call TRBJ2-2; no clear D gene. Germline loops: CDR1 MNHNS, CDR2 SASEGT. Trimming shortened V by 6 bases and J by 4 bases, and 6 bases separated the two germline ends. The CDR3 extends over 12 amino acids. Here the CDR3 reads CASRPGTGELFF. The CDR3 DNA reads TGTGCCAGCAGACCTGGCACCGGGGAGCTGTTTTTT.

The CDR3 DNA sequence: TGTGCCAGCAGTGCCTGGGGGGGAACTAATCAGCCCCAGCATTTT. Translated: CASSAWGGTNQPQHF. V gene TRBV2 combines with J gene TRBJ1-5; weak D call: TRBD1 (5 bases). This CDR3 has 15 residues. V was clipped by 4 bases and J by 4 bases, with 14 bases between them. Germline V gives CDR1 SNHLY, CDR2 FYNNEI.

The genes are TRBV30 and TRBJ2-2, with D maybe TRBD1 (6 bases). The CDR3 has 13 residues. Trimming removed 3 bases at V and 9 bases at J, with 14 bases between. Germline CDR1 and CDR2: GTSNPN and SVGIG (reference sequence). The CDR3 nucleotides are TGTGCCTGGAGCTACCGGACAGTAAGGGAGCTGTTTTTT. This translates into CAWSYRTVRELFF.

This clonotype was counted between two and nine times. The V call is TRBV4-3, the J call TRBJ2-7, with 10 bases fitting TRBD2. V was clipped by 0 bases and J by 2 bases; unmatched bases: 13. CDR1 and CDR2 (germline): LGHNA, YSLEER. The CDR3 covers 19 residues. CDR3 in amino acids: CASSQDLLAGRQTTYEQYF. CDR3 sequence (DNA): TGCGCCAGCAGCCAAGATTTACTAGCGGGACGACAGACGACCTACGAGCAGTACTTC.

This clonotype showed up just a few times. The J gene is TRBJ1-6, the V gene TRBV5-1; D might be TRBD1 (6 bases). From germline, CDR1 is SGHRS and CDR2 YFSETQ. The CDR3 runs 16 residues. Trimming pared 1 base from V and 3 bases from J, leaving 11 bases between. DNA for the CDR3: TGCGCCAGCAGCTTGCAGGGGCGGGACTATAATTCACCCCTCCACTTT. Encoded protein: CASSLQGRDYNSPLHF.

This chain connects TRBV4-3 to TRBJ1-6; 10 bases match TRBD1. The germline CDR1 and CDR2 sequences are LGHNA and YSLEER. The CDR3 extends over 16 amino acids. V was pared by 0 bases and J by 10 bases, with 6 bases of the junction left unmatched. DNA for the CDR3: TGCGCCAGCAGCCAAGATCGAGACAGGGGGCGATCACCCCTCCACTTT. It specifies CASSQDRDRGRSPLHF.